The rows below give T cell receptor beta chains drawn from one sample of a study of response to subunit inactivated influenza vaccine. TCRdb reprocessed the RT-PCR reads with MiXCR, giving one entry per CDR3 protein. The sample has 750,000 to 850,000 distinct CDR3 sequences, less than 20% seen once. The sequenced sample was PBMCs from blood, obtained roughly 5 days after vaccination. The receptors originated from a man over 45 who received an inactivated influenza vaccine. CDR3s include the opening cysteine and the closing phenylalanine or tryptophan. Fields, in order: J gene, D gene, clone size, V gene, CDR3 DNA, CDR3 protein. The D gene is left open where the match is weak. Expanded clones are given a class, and other clones once, few, many or no size at all.

TRBJ2-1	-	-	TRBV30	TGTGCCTGTAGTCCCCTGCTATCCGCAGACAATGAGCAGTTCTTC	CACSPLLSADNEQFF
TRBJ2-5	TRBD2	few	TRBV15	TGTGCCACCAGCAGACCCTGGGGGGGGGAGACCCAGTACTTC	CATSRPWGGETQYF
TRBJ2-3	TRBD1	-	TRBV5-1	TGCGCCAGCAGCTTGATGACAGGGGGCCGGGATACGCAGTATTTT	CASSLMTGGRDTQYF
TRBJ2-5	TRBD1	-	TRBV5-1	TGCGCCAGCAGCACCCCGGGACAGGGCCCCAACCAAGAGACCCAGTACTTC	CASSTPGQGPNQETQYF
TRBJ2-7	TRBD2	-	TRBV11-2	TGTGCCAGCAGCGGGCTAGCGGGACTTGGATACGAGCAGTACTTC	CASSGLAGLGYEQYF
TRBJ1-2	-	few	TRBV7-9	TGTGCCAGCAGCTTAGAAGGGGGTGCCTATGGCTACACCTTC	CASSLEGGAYGYTF
TRBJ1-6	-	few	TRBV20-1	TGCAGTGCTCAGGAGACTAATAATTCACCCCTCCACTTT	CSAQETNNSPLHF
TRBJ2-1	TRBD2	-	TRBV20-1	TGCAGTGCTAGAGATACAGCGGGAGTCTCCTACAATGAGCAGTTCTTC	CSARDTAGVSYNEQFF
TRBJ2-7	TRBD2	many	TRBV20-1	TGCAGTGCTTCAGGGACTAGCGGGAGTTCCTACGAGCAGTACTTC	CSASGTSGSSYEQYF
TRBJ2-3	-	few	TRBV27	TGTGCCAGCAGTACACGGCTTAGGCGCACAGATACGCAGTATTTT	CASSTRLRRTDTQYF
TRBJ2-3	-	-	TRBV28	TGTGCCAGCAGAAAAACAGGGCTGGATACGCAGTATTTT	CASRKTGLDTQYF
TRBJ1-2	TRBD1	few	TRBV7-2	TGTGCCAGCAGCTCCCAGACAGGGAACTATGGCTACACCTTC	CASSSQTGNYGYTF
TRBJ2-2	TRBD2	-	TRBV20-1	TGCAGTGCCCCGAGACTAGCGGGAGAATTTACCGGGGAGCTGTTTTTT	CSAPRLAGEFTGELFF
TRBJ2-7	-	few	TRBV7-9	TGTGCCAGCAGCTTATTACACTCAAGTCTAGGCGAGCAGTACTTC	CASSLLHSSLGEQYF
TRBJ2-7	-	-	TRBV7-2	TGTGCCAGCAGCTCCCCGGGCCCGCTGTACTTC	CASSSPGPLYF
TRBJ2-7	-	few	TRBV12-3/TRBV12-4	TGTGCCAGCAGCCAAACAAGGGGAGGTCAGTCCTACGAGCAGTACTTC	CASSQTRGGQSYEQYF
TRBJ2-5	-	-	TRBV20-1	TGCAGTGCTAGAGCCAGGGCGGGCGAGACCCAGTACTTC	CSARARAGETQYF
TRBJ2-1	TRBD2	few	TRBV20-1	TGCAGTGCTAGAGATCAGGTTAGCGGGACGTACAATGAGCAGTTCTTC	CSARDQVSGTYNEQFF
TRBJ2-5	TRBD2	-	TRBV7-9	TGTGCCAGCAGCTTGGGACTAGCGGGAGGCCAAAGAGAGACCCAGTACTTC	CASSLGLAGGQRETQYF
TRBJ2-5	TRBD1	few	TRBV12-3/TRBV12-4	TGTGCCAGCAGTTCGGGACAGGCAGGCGAGACCCAGTACTTC	CASSSGQAGETQYF
TRBJ2-1	TRBD1	few	TRBV20-1	TGCAGTGCTGGACTGGACAGGTCTTGGAATGAGCAGTTCTTC	CSAGLDRSWNEQFF
TRBJ2-1	TRBD1	-	TRBV20-1	TGCAGTGCTACGGGACAGGCGATATCCTACAATGAGCAGTTCTTC	CSATGQAISYNEQFF
TRBJ2-7	-	-	TRBV7-3	TGTGCCAGCAGCTTAATGGGACAACCCGGGCTCTACGAGCAGTACTTC	CASSLMGQPGLYEQYF
TRBJ1-5	-	few	TRBV27	TGTGCCAGCAGTTTTGGTTCCGCGGACAACAGACAGCCCCAGCATTTT	CASSFGSADNRQPQHF
TRBJ1-1	-	-	TRBV5-4	TGTGCCAGCAGCTTGTGGCTTCTCGGGGGCTCTACTGAAGCTTTCTTT	CASSLWLLGGSTEAFF
TRBJ2-7	TRBD2	few	TRBV5-6	TGTGCCAGCAGCTTTAGAGCGGGGAGTCACGAGCAGTACTTC	CASSFRAGSHEQYF
TRBJ1-5	-	-	TRBV12-3/TRBV12-4	TGTGCCAGCAGTTTAGAAAGGTCAGGAAATCAGCCCCAGCATTTT	CASSLERSGNQPQHF
TRBJ2-2	-	few	TRBV20-1	TGCAGTGCTAGTGGGGGGTCGCGGGAGCTGTTTTTT	CSASGGSRELFF
TRBJ2-2	-	few	TRBV5-1	TGCGCCAGCAGCTTAAACACAAACACCGGGGAGCTGTTTTTT	CASSLNTNTGELFF
TRBJ2-7	-	-	TRBV4-2	TGTGCCAGCAGCCAAGAGCTAGGGGGGCCCTCCTACGAGCAGTACTTC	CASSQELGGPSYEQYF
TRBJ2-7	-	many	TRBV28	TGTGCCAGCAGTTTAGGACGGTCAAGGGAGCAGTACTTC	CASSLGRSREQYF
TRBJ1-2	-	few	TRBV6-2/TRBV6-3	TGTGCCAGCAGTCGAGACGGAACTAACTATGGCTACACCTTC	CASSRDGTNYGYTF
TRBJ2-4	TRBD1	-	TRBV5-1	TGCGCCAGCACGGGACAGGGGAGGGCCAAAAACATTCAGTACTTC	CASTGQGRAKNIQYF
TRBJ1-6	TRBD1	-	TRBV20-1	TGCAGTGCCACGACAGGGGACTCACCCCTCCACTTT	CSATTGDSPLHF
TRBJ2-1	-	many	TRBV7-2	TGTGCCAGCAGCCTTACTAGGGGTGGGCAGTTCTTC	CASSLTRGGQFF
TRBJ2-5	-	-	TRBV20-1	TGCAGTGCCTTGGACGGCCAAGAGACCCAGTACTTC	CSALDGQETQYF
TRBJ2-3	-	many	TRBV4-2	TGTGCCAGCAGCCAAGGACACGACACAGATACGCAGTATTTT	CASSQGHDTDTQYF
TRBJ2-5	TRBD1	-	TRBV5-5	TGTGCCAGCAGCTTGGCCGGGACAGGGGGCATTAAGACCCAGTACTTC	CASSLAGTGGIKTQYF
TRBJ2-6	-	few	TRBV11-2	TGTGCCAGCAGCCCGGGGGGCTTCTCCTCTGGGGCCAACGTCCTGACTTTC	CASSPGGFSSGANVLTF
TRBJ2-2	-	few	TRBV6-5	TGTGCCAGCAGTTATTTCCCTACAGGGATCAGCACCGGGGAGCTGTTTTTT	CASSYFPTGISTGELFF
TRBJ2-3	-	-	TRBV6-4	TGTGCCAGCAGTGATACAGGGAATTCAGATACGCAGTATTTT	CASSDTGNSDTQYF
TRBJ2-7	-	-	TRBV25-1	TGTGCCAGCATGGGCACTTCAATCTCCGAGCAGTACTTC	CASMGTSISEQYF
TRBJ2-1	-	-	TRBV7-8	TGTGCCAGCAGCTTAGAGCGGAGGACGGAGTTCTTC	CASSLERRTEFF
TRBJ1-2	-	few	TRBV4-2	TGTGCCAGCAGCCAGACCCATTACAGGGCTGATAGGACTAACTATGGCTACACCTTC	CASSQTHYRADRTNYGYTF
TRBJ1-1	TRBD1	few	TRBV5-5	TGTGCCAGCAGCGAGTATCCCCGACAGGGGGACACTGAAGCTTTCTTT	CASSEYPRQGDTEAFF
TRBJ2-3	-	few	TRBV11-1	TGTGCCAGCAGCTTAGAGGTTTACGACTCCCCCACAGATACGCAGTATTTT	CASSLEVYDSPTDTQYF
TRBJ2-6	-	-	TRBV28	TGTGCCAGCGCGGTCGGGTTTTCTGGGGCCAACGTCCTGACTTTC	CASAVGFSGANVLTF
TRBJ2-7	-	few	TRBV12-3/TRBV12-4	TGTGCCAGCAGTTCCTCAACTTTTCTCTACGAGCAGTACTTC	CASSSSTFLYEQYF
TRBJ2-7	TRBD1	-	TRBV5-1	TGCGCCAGCAGACCTGACCGGGACAGTACCTACGAGCAGTACTTC	CASRPDRDSTYEQYF
TRBJ1-2	-	many	TRBV29-1	TGCAGCGTTGAAGGGGTTGGTCATGGCTACACCTTC	CSVEGVGHGYTF
TRBJ2-3	-	-	TRBV3-1	TGTGCCAGCAGCCAACGGAGGGGGCCCACAGATACGCAGTATTTT	CASSQRRGPTDTQYF